The present TCR beta chain was sequenced within a study of blood T cells in healthy people across ages. PCR was performed a second time for about 7 to 12 cycles using a sample-barcoded 5' primer and a J-beta primer mix. TCRdb re-called the 5' RACE reads with MiXCR, one entry per CDR3 protein. There are fewer than 700,000 distinct CDR3 sequences in the sample; roughly 43% occur only once, and around 24% lies in the top ten. Per the germline V gene, CDR1 is SEHNR and CDR2 is FQNEAQ (reference sequence). CDR3 length equals 12 residues. V lost 3 bases to trimming and J lost 7 bases, with 10 bases between them.

Material for sequencing was blood. The chain joins TRBV7-9 to TRBJ2-7; D unclear. This TCR derives from a man at least 80 years old in good health. CDR3 DNA sequence: TGTGCCAGCAGCTTCAGTTTGAGTGAGCAGTACTTC. Translation gives CASSFSLSEQYF.